This passage covers 13 T cell receptor beta chains from one sample sequenced in a study of T-cell reconstitution after alpha-beta-depleted transplantation in children. Preparation of the TCRbeta library used unique molecular identifiers. In TCRdb, the PCR reads were re-called with MiXCR into one record per CDR3 protein. The data show approximately 350,000 distinct CDR3 sequences, 10% to 15% seen once. The material sequenced was PBMCs, taken from the stem cell graft. Receptors were obtained from a human donor who donated a stem cell graft to a child with Fanconi anemia.

Many counts were recorded for this clonotype. The chain joins TRBV24-1 to TRBJ1-5; 8 positions match TRBD1. CDR3 length: 14 amino acids. Germline CDR1 KGHDR, CDR2 SFDVKD. With V trimmed by 4 bases and J by 5 bases, 3 bases remained unmatched. CDR3 DNA sequence: TGTGCCACCAGTGACCCGACAGGGGATCAGCCCCAGCATTTT. Residues: CATSDPTGDQPQHF.

Ten or more counts support this clonotype. The CDR3 spells CSAPWDREMFF. CDR3 DNA: TGCAGTGCTCCCTGGGACAGGGAGATGTTCTTC. The chain links TRBV20-1 to TRBJ2-1; 9 nucleotides line up with TRBD1. Germline CDR1 reads DFQATT; CDR2 reads SNEGSKA (reference sequence). The CDR3 is 11 residues long. Trimming took 5 bases from V and 15 from J; bases not matched to a gene: 8.

This clonotype was counted a few times. The chain combines TRBV2 with TRBJ1-5; no clear D. The V gene's germline CDR1 is SNHLY and CDR2 FYNNEI. There are 12 residues in the CDR3. The ends were cut back, 3 bases at V and 10 bases at J, with 10 bases in the middle. For the CDR3, the DNA is TGTGCCAGCAGTGACTCACGCGAACCCCAGCATTTT. It is translated as CASSDSREPQHF. Using reference TRBV2 and TRBJ1-5 for the parts outside the CDR3, the full variable domain is EPEVTQTPSHQVTQMGQEVILRCVPISNHLYFYWYRQILGQKVEFLVSFYNNEISEKSEIFDDQFSVERPDGSNFTLKIRSTKLEDSAMYFCASSDSREPQHFGDGTRLSIL.

Many counts were recorded for this clonotype. V gene TRBV28 combines with J gene TRBJ2-1; 7 nucleotides match TRBD2. CDR3 length: 15 residues. Trimming at V came to 4 bases and at J to 3 bases, leaving 6 bases not matched to a gene. The germline V gene encodes CDR1 MDHEN and CDR2 SYDVKM. CDR3 DNA: TGTGCCAGCAGTTCCGGGAGGATGGTCTACAATGAGCAGTTCTTC. It yields the protein CASSSGRMVYNEQFF.

This clonotype was found many times. The CDR3 protein is CASSLQVSGANVLTF. CDR3 nucleotide sequence: TGCGCCAGCAGCTTACAGGTTTCTGGGGCCAACGTCCTGACTTTC. This chain uses TRBV5-1 with TRBJ2-6; possible D gene TRBD1, 5 bases. The CDR3 is made up of 15 amino acids. Germline lookup yields CDR1 SGHRS and CDR2 YFSETQ. With 2 bases removed from V and 1 base from J, the gap between germline ends came to 7 bases.

The chain couples TRBV20-1 to TRBJ2-3, with D hard to call. Germline loops: CDR1 DFQATT, CDR2 SNEGSKA (reference sequence). Trimming left V 2 bases short and J 0 bases short, with 6 bases between. The CDR3 spans 13 residues. DNA of the CDR3: TGCAGTGCTAGATTCGCGAGCACAGATACGCAGTATTTT. This codes for CSARFASTDTQYF.

The chain is built from TRBV7-8 and TRBJ2-7; no reliable D call. V dropped 5 bases and J dropped 1 base, with 24 bases sitting between them. CDR3 length: 18 residues. The germline CDR1 and CDR2 sequences are SGHVS and FQNEAQ. The CDR3 nucleotides are TGTGCCAGCAGCCCCCCAACGCCCTTACTCCTAGGGTCCTACGAGCAGTACTTC. Its translation is CASSPPTPLLLGSYEQYF.

This clonotype was counted between two and nine times. V is TRBV5-1 and J is TRBJ2-3, with D tentatively TRBD1 or TRBD2 (5 bases each). The CDR3 spans 15 residues. V lost 4 bases and J lost 3, with 15 bases in between. CDR1 and CDR2 from the germline V gene are SGHRS and YFSETQ. This CDR3 reads CASSPVLGETDTQYF. CDR3 DNA: TGCGCCAGCAGCCCAGTCCTAGGGGAGACAGATACGCAGTATTTT.

Notes on this clonotype: Relative to the germline gene, one junction end is altered; a read error may explain this. J is TRBJ2-2 and V is TRBV20-1; D possibly corresponds to TRBD1 (5 bases). Germline CDR1 DFQATT, CDR2 SNEGSKA (reference sequence). This CDR3 spans 14 amino acids. CDR3 region: CNARLRQTTGELFF. CDR3 sequence (DNA): TGCAATGCTAGGTTACGACAGACCACCGGGGAGCTGTTTTTT.

The V gene is TRBV27, the J gene TRBJ1-2, with D uncertain. Trimming left V 4 bases short and J 3 bases short, with 12 bases between. The CDR3 has 14 residues. In germline, CDR1 is MNHEY, CDR2 SMNVEV (reference sequence). CDR3 residues: CASSYGVWDYGYTF. For the CDR3, the DNA is TGTGCCAGCAGTTACGGGGTATGGGACTATGGCTACACCTTC.

This rearrangement joins TRBV5-5 to TRBJ2-7; 12 bases map to TRBD1. The CDR3 totals 13 residues. CDR1 is SGHKS and CDR2 is YYEKEE in the germline V gene (reference sequence). The J segment lost 6 bases and the V segment lost 4 bases, leaving 2 bases of the junction unmatched. The CDR3 coding sequence is TGTGCCAGCAGCACGGGACAGGGGGCCGAGCAGTACTTC. Its translation is CASSTGQGAEQYF.

This clonotype was seen only a few times. The V gene is TRBV7-2, the J gene TRBJ1-1, with a weak D call TRBD1 (6 bases). The length of the CDR3 is 11 residues. Trimming pared 6 bases from V and 10 bases from J, leaving 12 bases between. CDR1 and CDR2 from the germline V gene are SGHTA and FQGNSA. The CDR3, as DNA: TGTGCCAGCAGAGCAGGGGTCACAGCTTTCTTT. Translating gives CASRAGVTAFF.

This clonotype was counted a few times. V is TRBV6-5 and J is TRBJ1-1; a weak D match, TRBD1 (5 bases). CDR1 MNHEY and CDR2 SVGAGI come from the germline V gene. V was shortened by 4 bases and J by 4 bases, with 13 bases between the two germline ends. This CDR3 is built from 14 residues. DNA of the CDR3: TGTGCCAGCAGTTTCTACGGGGGAAGCACTGAAGCTTTCTTT. Its protein product is CASSFYGGSTEAFF.